This is a list of T cell receptor beta chains from one sample in a study of T cells in Graves' hyperthyroidism and ophthalmopathy. Each CDR3 protein is one row after TCRdb ran MiXCR on the multiplex PCR reads. The sample yields approximately 300,000 distinct CDR3 sequences, roughly 15% seen once. Specimen: blood. These receptors were collected from a young man with Graves' hyperthyroidism. CDR3s include the opening cysteine and the closing phenylalanine or tryptophan. Fields, in order: CDR3 length, V gene, J gene, D gene, clone size, CDR3 DNA, CDR3 protein. A D gene is named only where the DNA matches it firmly. A clone size is listed for some rows: how often the clone was seen (once, few, many), or a class if it is expanded.

12,TRBV11-2,TRBJ2-3,-,many,TGTGCCAGCAGCTCCTCTGCAGATACGCAGTATTTT,CASSSSADTQYF
16,TRBV12-3/TRBV12-4,TRBJ2-2,TRBD2,many,TGTGCCAGCAGTAGTACTAGCGGGAGATACACCGGGGAGCTGTTTTTT,CASSSTSGRYTGELFF
16,TRBV7-3,TRBJ2-1,TRBD2,many,TGTGCCAGCAGCATCGGACTAGCGGGATCCTACAATGAGCAGTTCTTC,CASSIGLAGSYNEQFF
13,TRBV29-1,TRBJ2-5,TRBD2,-,TGCAGCGCAAGCGGTGGCGGGGGGGAGACCCAGTACTTC,CSASGGGGETQYF
13,TRBV5-5,TRBJ1-5,-,-,TGTGCCAGCAGCCAAGAGGGGAATCAGCCCCAGCATTTT,CASSQEGNQPQHF
14,TRBV29-1,TRBJ1-1,TRBD1,-,TGCAGCGTTGGGACAGGGGTGTTGAACACTGAAGCTTTCTTT,CSVGTGVLNTEAFF
14,TRBV2,TRBJ1-4,TRBD1,many,TGTGCCAGCAGCGAGACAGGGCGAGGGGAAAAACTGTTTTTT,CASSETGRGEKLFF
15,TRBV2,TRBJ2-3,-,-,TGTGCCAGCAGCCCCGGCGGGGACCTTGGGGATACGCAGTATTTT,CASSPGGDLGDTQYF
16,TRBV19,TRBJ2-7,-,few,TGTGCCAGTAGTGAAACTAGCCGGCCCGTTTCCTACGAGCAGTACTTC,CASSETSRPVSYEQYF
14,TRBV28,TRBJ2-2,-,many,TGTGCCAGCAGAGCACAGGGTTTTGTCGGGGAGCTGTTTTTT,CASRAQGFVGELFF
16,TRBV27,TRBJ2-2,-,few,TGTGCCAGCAGCGGACCCGGGGCCACCAACACCGGGGAGCTGTTTTTT,CASSGPGATNTGELFF
10,TRBV2,TRBJ2-7,-,many,TGTGCCAGCAGCTCCTACGAGCAGTACTTC,CASSSYEQYF
13,TRBV20-1,TRBJ1-5,-,-,TGCAGTGCTTCTGACAGGAAAAATCAGCCCCAGCATTTT,CSASDRKNQPQHF
13,TRBV5-1,TRBJ1-2,TRBD1,few,TGCGCCAGCACCTTCGGCGGGACAGATGGCTACACCTTC,CASTFGGTDGYTF
15,TRBV6-1,TRBJ2-3,TRBD2,many,TGTGCCAGCAGTCCCCCTGGACTAGCGGTCGTTACGCAGTATTTT,CASSPPGLAVVTQYF
13,TRBV19,TRBJ1-4,-,-,TGTGCCAGTAACGGCGGACTCAATGAAAAACTGTTTTTT,CASNGGLNEKLFF
11,TRBV4-1,TRBJ1-1,-,many,TGCGCCAGCAGCCGGGGGGTTGAAGCTTTCTTT,CASSRGVEAFF
14,TRBV7-2,TRBJ2-6,-,many,TGTGCCAGCAGCGAACACTCTGGGGCCAACGTCCTGACTTTC,CASSEHSGANVLTF
16,TRBV11-2,TRBJ2-4,-,many,TGTGCCAGCAGCTTAGGGCCTAGTGGGGCCAAAAACATTCAGTACTTC,CASSLGPSGAKNIQYF
12,TRBV20-1,TRBJ1-2,-,few,TGCAGTGCTAGTGATGGGGCCTATGGCTACACCTTC,CSASDGAYGYTF
17,TRBV28,TRBJ1-3,-,-,TGTGCCAGCTCGACGGACCTCCGACCGGCCCTAACAAACACCATATATTTT,CASSTDLRPALTNTIYF
16,TRBV19,TRBJ1-6,-,-,TGTGCCAGTAGTACTTTCCGGGACGGCCAGAATTCACCCCTCCACTTT,CASSTFRDGQNSPLHF
14,TRBV7-3,TRBJ2-1,-,-,TGTGCCAGCAGCTCCGGAGTCGCTGGGGGGGAGCAGTTCTTC,CASSSGVAGGEQFF
17,TRBV13,TRBJ2-5,TRBD2,-,TGTGCCAGCAGCTTAGGCGAAGCTAGCGGCCCCCAAGAGACCCAGTACTTC,CASSLGEASGPQETQYF
13,TRBV5-1,TRBJ2-1,-,many,TGCGCCAGCAAGGGGACTGCGGACAATGAGCAGTTCTTC,CASKGTADNEQFF
12,TRBV20-1,TRBJ1-2,-,few,TGCAGTGCCAAGCGGCAGCCCTATGGCTACACCTTC,CSAKRQPYGYTF
13,TRBV5-1,TRBJ2-7,-,many,TGCGCCAGCAGCTCGGGTTTGTCCTACGAGCAGTACTTC,CASSSGLSYEQYF
13,TRBV7-9,TRBJ2-3,-,-,TGTGCCAGCAGTCCGCCGGGGAAGGATACGCAGTATTTT,CASSPPGKDTQYF
15,TRBV7-6,TRBJ2-3,-,-,TGTGCCAGCAGCTATCGAGGGAGGTACACAGATACGCAGTATTTT,CASSYRGRYTDTQYF
16,TRBV5-1,TRBJ2-3,TRBD2,many,TGCGCCAGCAGCTTAGGACTAGGGGTGAGGACAGATACGCAGTATTTT,CASSLGLGVRTDTQYF
16,TRBV28,TRBJ2-1,-,many,TGTGCCAGCAGTACCGACCGGTGGGACACCTACAATGAGCAGTTCTTC,CASSTDRWDTYNEQFF
11,TRBV24-1,TRBJ2-1,TRBD2,-,TGTGCCACCAGGGGAGGGTATGAGCAGTTCTTC,CATRGGYEQFF
13,TRBV5-1,TRBJ2-7,-,few,TGCGCCAGCAGCATACTAGCAGGGTATGAGCAGTACTTC,CASSILAGYEQYF
12,TRBV7-9,TRBJ2-2,-,-,TGTGCCAGCAGCTTAGGAGTCGGGGAGCTGTTTTTT,CASSLGVGELFF
12,TRBV2,TRBJ1-5,TRBD1,many,TGTGCCACGACAGGGAGCAATCAGCCCCAGCATTTT,CATTGSNQPQHF
14,TRBV6-1,TRBJ2-5,TRBD2,few,TGTGCCAGCAGGCCAGGACTAGTTGGGGAGACCCAGTACTTC,CASRPGLVGETQYF
14,TRBV27,TRBJ1-1,-,few,TGTGCCAGCAGTTTTGGGATCGGTGGGCAAGAAGCTTTCTTT,CASSFGIGGQEAFF
15,TRBV19,TRBJ1-5,-,few,TGTGCCAGTAAGTGGGGGCAGGGGAGCAATCAGCCCCAGCATTTT,CASKWGQGSNQPQHF
14,TRBV28,TRBJ1-6,-,many,TGTGCCAGCAGTTTAAGAGACACTAATTCACCCCTCCACTTT,CASSLRDTNSPLHF
14,TRBV29-1,TRBJ1-2,TRBD1,few,TGCAGCGTAGCCACAGGGGCCCCTAACTATGGCTACACCTTC,CSVATGAPNYGYTF
16,TRBV19,TRBJ2-3,-,-,TGTGCCAGTAGTAGGGCTGGTGGGCAGGGGATCGATACGCAGTATTTT,CASSRAGGQGIDTQYF
14,TRBV28,TRBJ1-5,-,many,TGTGCCAGCAGTTTCCACGACGGGGATCAGCCCCAGCATTTT,CASSFHDGDQPQHF
13,TRBV20-1,TRBJ1-4,-,-,TGCAGTGCTTTTCGCAGGGACGGTGAAAAACTGTTTTTT,CSAFRRDGEKLFF
16,TRBV7-9,TRBJ1-5,-,many,TGTGCCAGCAGTTCCGCCGGCAGGGAGGGCAATCAGCCCCAGCATTTT,CASSSAGREGNQPQHF
19,TRBV7-2,TRBJ2-7,-,few,TGTGCCAGCAGCTTAGCAGGGACTCCCGTAATTGTGGGCTCCTACGAGCAGTACTTC,CASSLAGTPVIVGSYEQYF
16,TRBV15,TRBJ2-1,-,few,TGTGCCACCAGCAGAGATAGGGCCCGGGGTAGGGGTGAGCAGTTCTTC,CATSRDRARGRGEQFF
14,TRBV5-5,TRBJ2-7,TRBD1,few,TGTGCCAGCAGCAGGGACAGGGGTACCTACGAGCAGTACTTC,CASSRDRGTYEQYF
17,TRBV5-1,TRBJ2-5,TRBD1,few,TGCGCCAGCAGCTTTGGGACAGGGGCGGCAACAGGAGAGACCCAGTACTTC,CASSFGTGAATGETQYF
13,TRBV2,TRBJ1-5,-,many,TGTGCCAGCAGGGCATGGGGATATCAGCCCCAGCATTTT,CASRAWGYQPQHF
15,TRBV5-1,TRBJ2-2,TRBD2,many,TGCGCCAGCAGCTTGCCTAGCGGGAGGGCCGGGGAGCTGTTTTTT,CASSLPSGRAGELFF
16,TRBV4-1,TRBJ1-2,TRBD1,few,TGCGCCAGCAGCCGGCCGGGACAGCGGACCCACTATGGCTACACCTTC,CASSRPGQRTHYGYTF